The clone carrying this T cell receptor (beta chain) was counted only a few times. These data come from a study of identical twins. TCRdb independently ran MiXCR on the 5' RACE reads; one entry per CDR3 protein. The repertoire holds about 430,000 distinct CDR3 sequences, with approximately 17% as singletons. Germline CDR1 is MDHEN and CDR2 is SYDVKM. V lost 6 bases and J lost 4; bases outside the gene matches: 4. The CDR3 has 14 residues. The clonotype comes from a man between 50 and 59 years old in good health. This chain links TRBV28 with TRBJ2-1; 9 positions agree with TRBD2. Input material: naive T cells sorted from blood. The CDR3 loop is CASSSSGAYNEQFF. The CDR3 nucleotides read TGTGCCAGCAGCTCTAGCGGGGCTTACAATGAGCAGTTCTTC.